What follows describes a single T cell receptor (beta chain). The PCR used 60 Vbeta and 13 Jbeta primers. The table came from immunoSEQ multiplex PCR; TCRdb's copy has only in-frame clones and leaves some out. The table records fewer than 120,000 clones, approximately 80% of them present only once. This entry comes from a study of cytomegalovirus exposure and HLA in healthy donors. About the study: In an earlier analysis, around 120 million unique TCR beta sequences were found from 150 million to 200 million T cells.

Likely unrecorded immune exposures existed in these nominally healthy donors. The sample comprised PBMCs. This TCR was recovered from a woman aged 55-69 years in good health and CMV-seropositive.

The chain's CDR3 is CASSFRSGGRNGYTF. In nucleotides, the CDR3 is TGTGCCAGCAGCTTTCGGTCAGGGGGTAGAAATGGCTACACCTTC. The chain is built from TRBV13 and TRBJ1-2; 7 nucleotides align to TRBD1. Germline V gene lookup returns CDR1 PRHDT and CDR2 FYEKMQ (reference sequence). This CDR3 has 15 amino acids. Trimming at V came to 3 bases and at J to 6 bases, leaving 10 bases not matched to a gene.